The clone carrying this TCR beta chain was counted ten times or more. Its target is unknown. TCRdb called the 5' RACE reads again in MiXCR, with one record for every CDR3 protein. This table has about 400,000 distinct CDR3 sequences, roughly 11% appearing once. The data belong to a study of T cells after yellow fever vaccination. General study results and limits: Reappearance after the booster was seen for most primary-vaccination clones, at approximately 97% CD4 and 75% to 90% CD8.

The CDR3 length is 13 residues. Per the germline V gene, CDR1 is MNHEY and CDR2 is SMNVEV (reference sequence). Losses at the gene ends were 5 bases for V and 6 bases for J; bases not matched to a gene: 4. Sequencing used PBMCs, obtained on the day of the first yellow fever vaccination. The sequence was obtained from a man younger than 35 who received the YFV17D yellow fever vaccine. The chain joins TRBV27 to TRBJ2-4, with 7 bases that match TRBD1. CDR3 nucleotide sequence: TGTGCCAGCAGTAAGGGGGCCGGAAACATTCAGTACTTC. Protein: CASSKGAGNIQYF.